This TCR beta chain was profiled in a study of blood T cell repertoires in COVID-19 (TCRdb year 2020). Study-level background: Collaborator samples came from the United States, Italy and Spain and covered acute and convalescent phases of COVID-19. Where available, HLA class I and class II types were obtained from metadata supplied by the sample provider rather than from assay-based typing. The dataset comprised deeply sampled blood TCRbeta repertoires from subjects exposed to, actively infected with, or recovered from COVID-19. The material from the prospective study consisted of cDNA or gDNA derived from T cells, B-cell-depleted T cells, or PBMCs. A freely available public database, intended as a resource for researchers studying the immune response to SARS-CoV-2, is where the repertoires were released. A de-identified subject ID, COVID-19 status, age in years and sex were almost always included in the sample metadata. Samples were obtained from the ongoing ImmuneRACE study (first 160 participants) and from 1,254 subjects provided by 6 global collaborators.

Each collaborating institution followed its own protocols to collect whole blood in K2EDTA tubes. For TCRbeta analysis, collaborators shipped samples as frozen whole blood, isolated PBMCs, or DNA extracted from either of those sample types. TCRbeta CDR3 regions were amplified from genomic DNA by means of the immunoSEQ Assay, a bias-controlled multiplex PCR. The authors' pipeline ran thus. Within the assay, amplification of reference gene primers was used to estimate how many nucleated cells each sample contained. To quantify the absolute abundance of each unique TCRbeta CDR3 rearrangement, sequence reads were collapsed and filtered. Productive Simpson clonality was computed per sample as the square root of Simpson's diversity index over productive rearrangements. The clones in this table, taken by TCRdb from immuneACCESS, are in-frame only. Not every clone is retained; where verified, under half of the shortfall comes from an unresolved V gene, and the cause of the rest is unknown. Clone size and the V and J calls come from that table; the DNA yielded D and trimming. The sample contains fewer than 50,000 clones, roughly 88% of them found a single time. The biggest ten clones account for roughly 14% of the sample.

Here is what the overall study found, with its caveats: How much clinical and demographic metadata was included differed by source and by participant, and the metadata was provided uncurated.

The junction carries 17 bases between V and J, which are trimmed by 3 bases and 4 bases respectively. Including cysteine and phenylalanine, the CDR3 has 16 amino acids. Left in the record is the CDR3 DNA by itself, 48 bases read in frame from the first base. According to the germline V gene, CDR1 reads SGDLS and CDR2 reads YYNGEE. Turning to this clone: Its specific antigen is unknown. Base qualities were left out, and no much larger clone turns up one base away.

The rearrangement combines TRBV9 with TRBJ1-3; the D gene is perhaps TRBD1, from 5 matching bases. Sequencing input: peripheral blood. This sequence originates from a human donor in a cohort sampled during active COVID-19. CDR3 sequence: CASSADVTGPGNTIYF. The DNA reads as follows: TGTGCCAGCAGCGCAGATGTTACAGGTCCGGGAAACACCATATATTTT.